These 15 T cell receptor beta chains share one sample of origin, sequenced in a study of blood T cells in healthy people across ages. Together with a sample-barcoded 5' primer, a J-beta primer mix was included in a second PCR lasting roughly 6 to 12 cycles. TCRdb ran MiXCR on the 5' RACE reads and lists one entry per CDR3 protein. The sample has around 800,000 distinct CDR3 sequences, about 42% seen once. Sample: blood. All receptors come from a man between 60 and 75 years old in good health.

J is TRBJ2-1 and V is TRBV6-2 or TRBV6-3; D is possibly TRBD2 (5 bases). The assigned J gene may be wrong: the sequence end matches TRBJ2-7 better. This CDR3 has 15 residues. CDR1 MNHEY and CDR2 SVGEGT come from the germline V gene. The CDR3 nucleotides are TGTGCCAGCAGACCCGTCGGGCTAGCCACCTACGAGCAGTACTTC. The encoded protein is CASRPVGLATYEQYF.

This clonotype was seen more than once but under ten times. In nucleotides, the CDR3 is TGTGCCAGCAGCCAGGGGAATGGGGAACTGTTTTTT. It encodes CASSQGNGELFF. The chain employs TRBV27 and TRBJ1-4, with D possibly TRBD1 on 6 matching bases. The CDR3 covers 12 residues. V dropped 6 bases and J dropped 12 bases, with 14 bases sitting between them. The germline V gene encodes CDR1 MNHEY and CDR2 SMNVEV (reference sequence).

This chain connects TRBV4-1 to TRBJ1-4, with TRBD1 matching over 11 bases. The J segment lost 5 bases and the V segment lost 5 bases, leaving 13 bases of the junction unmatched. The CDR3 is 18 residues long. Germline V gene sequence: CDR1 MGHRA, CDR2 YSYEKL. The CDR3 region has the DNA TGCGCCAGCAGCACAGGACAGGGGGCGCGAATGGGGAATGAAAAACTGTTTTTT. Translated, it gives CASSTGQGARMGNEKLFF.

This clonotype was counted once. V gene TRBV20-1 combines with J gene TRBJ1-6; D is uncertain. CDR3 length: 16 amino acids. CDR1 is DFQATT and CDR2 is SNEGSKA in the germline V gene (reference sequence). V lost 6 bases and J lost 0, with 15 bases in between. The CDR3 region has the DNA TGCAGTGCCCGTGCAGTCCCGAGCTCCTATAATTCACCCCTCCACTTT. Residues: CSARAVPSSYNSPLHF.

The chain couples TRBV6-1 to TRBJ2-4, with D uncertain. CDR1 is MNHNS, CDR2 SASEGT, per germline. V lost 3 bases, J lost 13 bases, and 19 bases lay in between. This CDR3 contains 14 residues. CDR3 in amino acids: CASSDQLLSYGQYF. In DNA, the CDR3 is TGTGCCAGCAGTGACCAACTATTGAGCTACGGGCAGTACTTC.

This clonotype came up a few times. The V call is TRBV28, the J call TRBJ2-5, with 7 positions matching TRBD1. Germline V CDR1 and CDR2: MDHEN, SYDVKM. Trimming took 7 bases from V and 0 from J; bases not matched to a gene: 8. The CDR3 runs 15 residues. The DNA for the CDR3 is TGTGCCAGCAACCCCCGGGACAGCTACCAAGAGACCCAGTACTTC. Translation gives CASNPRDSYQETQYF.

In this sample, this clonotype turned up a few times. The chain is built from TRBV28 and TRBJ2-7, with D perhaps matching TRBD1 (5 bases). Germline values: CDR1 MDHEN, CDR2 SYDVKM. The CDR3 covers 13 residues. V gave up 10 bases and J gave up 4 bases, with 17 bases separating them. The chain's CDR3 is CATEKLDSYEQYF. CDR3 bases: TGTGCCACCGAGAAATTAGACAGTTACGAGCAGTACTTC.

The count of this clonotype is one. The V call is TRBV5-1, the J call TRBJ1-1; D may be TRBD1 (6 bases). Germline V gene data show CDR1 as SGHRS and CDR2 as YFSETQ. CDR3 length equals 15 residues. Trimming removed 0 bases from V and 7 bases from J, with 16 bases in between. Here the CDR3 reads CASSLARGGTIEAFF. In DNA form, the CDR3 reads TGCGCCAGCAGCTTGGCCAGAGGGGGGACAATTGAAGCTTTCTTT.

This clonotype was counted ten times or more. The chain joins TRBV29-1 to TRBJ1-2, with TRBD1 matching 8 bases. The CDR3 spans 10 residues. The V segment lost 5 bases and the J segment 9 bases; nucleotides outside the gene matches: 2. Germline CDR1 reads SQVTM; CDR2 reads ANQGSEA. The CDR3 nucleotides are TGCAGCGTTCGGACAGGGCGCTACACCTTC. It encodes CSVRTGRYTF.

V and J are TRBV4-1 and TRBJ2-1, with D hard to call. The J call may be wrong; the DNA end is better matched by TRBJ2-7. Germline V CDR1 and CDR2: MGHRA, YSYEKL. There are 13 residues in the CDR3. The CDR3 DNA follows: TGCGCCAGCAGCCAACTCCCAATCTACGAGCAGTACTTC. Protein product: CASSQLPIYEQYF.

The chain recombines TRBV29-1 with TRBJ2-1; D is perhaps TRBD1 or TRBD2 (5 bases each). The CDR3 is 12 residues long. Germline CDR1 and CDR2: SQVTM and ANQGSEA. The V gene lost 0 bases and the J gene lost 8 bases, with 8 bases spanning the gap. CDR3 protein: CSVEEGVDEQFF. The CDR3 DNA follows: TGCAGCGTTGAAGAGGGGGTCGATGAGCAGTTCTTC.

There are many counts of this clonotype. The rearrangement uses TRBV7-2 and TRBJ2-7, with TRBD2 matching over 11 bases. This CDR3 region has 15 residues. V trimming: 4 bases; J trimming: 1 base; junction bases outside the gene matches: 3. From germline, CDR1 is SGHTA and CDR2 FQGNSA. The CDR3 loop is CASSSSGGLSYEQYF. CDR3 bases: TGTGCCAGCAGCTCTAGCGGGGGGCTTTCCTACGAGCAGTACTTC.

The CDR3 DNA is TGCGCCAGCAGCTCAGGGGGACATATAGACGAGCAGTACTTC. This sequence encodes CASSSGGHIDEQYF. The chain carries TRBV5-1 and TRBJ2-7, with 7 positions matching TRBD1. The CDR3 has 14 residues. Trimming cost V 3 bases and J 5 bases; bases outside gene matches: 8. Per germline, CDR1 SGHRS and CDR2 YFSETQ.

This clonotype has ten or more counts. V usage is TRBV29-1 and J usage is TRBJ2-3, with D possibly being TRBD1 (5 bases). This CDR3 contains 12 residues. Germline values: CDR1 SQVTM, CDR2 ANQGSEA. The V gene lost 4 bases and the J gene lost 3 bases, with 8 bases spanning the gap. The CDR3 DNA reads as TGCAGCGTTGTCCCAGGGACAGATACGCAGTATTTT. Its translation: CSVVPGTDTQYF.

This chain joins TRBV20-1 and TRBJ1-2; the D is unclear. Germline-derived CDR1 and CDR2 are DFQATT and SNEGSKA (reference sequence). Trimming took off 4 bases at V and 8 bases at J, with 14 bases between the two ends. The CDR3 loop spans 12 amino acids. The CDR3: CSATPRPWGYTF. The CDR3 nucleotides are TGCAGTGCTACCCCCAGGCCTTGGGGCTACACCTTC.